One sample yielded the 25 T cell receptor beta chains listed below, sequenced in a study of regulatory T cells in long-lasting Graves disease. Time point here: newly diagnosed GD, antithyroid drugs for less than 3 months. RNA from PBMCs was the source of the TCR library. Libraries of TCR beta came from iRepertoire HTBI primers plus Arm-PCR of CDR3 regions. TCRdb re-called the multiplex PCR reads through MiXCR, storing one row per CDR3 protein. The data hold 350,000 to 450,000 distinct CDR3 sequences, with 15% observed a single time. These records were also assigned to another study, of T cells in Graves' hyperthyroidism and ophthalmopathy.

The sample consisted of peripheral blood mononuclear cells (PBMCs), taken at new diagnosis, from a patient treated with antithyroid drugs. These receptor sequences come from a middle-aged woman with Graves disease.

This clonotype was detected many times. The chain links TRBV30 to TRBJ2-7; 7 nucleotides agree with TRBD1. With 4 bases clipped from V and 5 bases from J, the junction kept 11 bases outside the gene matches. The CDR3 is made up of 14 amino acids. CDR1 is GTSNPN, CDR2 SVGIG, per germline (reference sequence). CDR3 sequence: CAWIPTTGMNEQYF. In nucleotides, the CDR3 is TGTGCCTGGATCCCGACGACAGGGATGAACGAGCAGTACTTC.

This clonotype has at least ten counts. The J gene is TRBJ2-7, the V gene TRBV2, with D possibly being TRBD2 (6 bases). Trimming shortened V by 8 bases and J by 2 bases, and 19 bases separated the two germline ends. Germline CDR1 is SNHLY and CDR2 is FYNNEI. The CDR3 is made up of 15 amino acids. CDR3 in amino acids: CASLGPGEKPYEQYF. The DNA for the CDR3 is TGTGCCAGCCTAGGCCCGGGGGAGAAGCCCTACGAGCAGTACTTC.

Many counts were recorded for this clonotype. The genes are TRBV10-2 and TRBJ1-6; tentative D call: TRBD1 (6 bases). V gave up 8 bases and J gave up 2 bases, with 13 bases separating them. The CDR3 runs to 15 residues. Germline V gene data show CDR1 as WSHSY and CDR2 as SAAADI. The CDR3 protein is CASATGHTYNSPLHF. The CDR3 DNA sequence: TGCGCCAGCGCCACGGGACACACCTATAATTCACCCCTCCACTTT.

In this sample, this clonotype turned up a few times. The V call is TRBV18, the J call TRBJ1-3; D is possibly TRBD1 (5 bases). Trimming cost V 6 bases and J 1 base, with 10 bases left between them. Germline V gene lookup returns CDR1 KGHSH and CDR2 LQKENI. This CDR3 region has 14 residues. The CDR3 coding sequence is TGTGCCAGCTCCGACAGCCATTCTGGAAACACCATATATTTT. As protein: CASSDSHSGNTIYF.

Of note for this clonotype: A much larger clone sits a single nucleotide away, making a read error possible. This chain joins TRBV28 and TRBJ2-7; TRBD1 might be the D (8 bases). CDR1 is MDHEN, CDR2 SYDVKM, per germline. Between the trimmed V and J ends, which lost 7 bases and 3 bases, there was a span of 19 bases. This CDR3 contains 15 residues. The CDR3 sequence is CASKPGGRGHYEQYF. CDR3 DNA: TGTGCCAGCAAACCGGGGGGCAGGGGGCACTACGAGCAGTACTTC.

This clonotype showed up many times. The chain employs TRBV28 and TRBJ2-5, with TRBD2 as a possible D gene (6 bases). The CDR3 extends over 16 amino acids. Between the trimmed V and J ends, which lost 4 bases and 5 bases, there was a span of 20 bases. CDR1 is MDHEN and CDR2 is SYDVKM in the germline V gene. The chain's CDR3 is CASSSWRSGTLETQYF. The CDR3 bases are TGTGCCAGCAGTTCATGGAGATCCGGGACTTTGGAGACCCAGTACTTC.

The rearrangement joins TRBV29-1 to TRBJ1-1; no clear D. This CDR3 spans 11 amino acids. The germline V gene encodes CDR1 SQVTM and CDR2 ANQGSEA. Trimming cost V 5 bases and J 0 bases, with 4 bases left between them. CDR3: CSVTVNTEAFF. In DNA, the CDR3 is TGCAGCGTTACTGTGAACACTGAAGCTTTCTTT.

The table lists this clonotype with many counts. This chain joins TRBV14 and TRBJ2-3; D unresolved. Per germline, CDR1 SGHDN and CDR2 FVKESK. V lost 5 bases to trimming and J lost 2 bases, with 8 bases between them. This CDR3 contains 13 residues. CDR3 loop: CASSSPVTDTQYF. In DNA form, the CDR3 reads TGTGCCAGCAGCTCTCCAGTCACAGATACGCAGTATTTT.

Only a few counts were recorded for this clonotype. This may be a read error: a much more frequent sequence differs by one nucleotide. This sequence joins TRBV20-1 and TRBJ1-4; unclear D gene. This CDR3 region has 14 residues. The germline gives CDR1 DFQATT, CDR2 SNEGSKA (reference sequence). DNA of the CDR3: TGCGGTGCTAGAGTCGCACCTCCAAGGGAAAAACTGTTTTTT. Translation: CGARVAPPREKLFF.

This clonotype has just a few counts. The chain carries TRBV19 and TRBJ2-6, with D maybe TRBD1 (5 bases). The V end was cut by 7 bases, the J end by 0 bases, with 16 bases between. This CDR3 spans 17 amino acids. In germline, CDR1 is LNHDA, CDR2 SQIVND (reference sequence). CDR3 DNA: TGTGCCAGTATTCCGGCAGGGAAATTCTCTGGGGCCAACGTCCTGACTTTC. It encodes CASIPAGKFSGANVLTF.

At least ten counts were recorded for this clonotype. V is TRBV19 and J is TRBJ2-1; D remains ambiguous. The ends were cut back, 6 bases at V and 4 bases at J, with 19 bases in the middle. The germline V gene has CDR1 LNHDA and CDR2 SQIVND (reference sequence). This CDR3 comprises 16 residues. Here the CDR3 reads CASRKPRDGLYNEQFF. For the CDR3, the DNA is TGTGCCAGTAGAAAACCTCGAGACGGCTTGTACAATGAGCAGTTCTTC.

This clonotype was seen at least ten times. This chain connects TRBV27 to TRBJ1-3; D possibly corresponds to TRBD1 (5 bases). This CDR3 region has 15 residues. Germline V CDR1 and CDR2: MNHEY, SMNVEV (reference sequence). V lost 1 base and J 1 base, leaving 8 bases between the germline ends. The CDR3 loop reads CASSLLPGSGNTIYF. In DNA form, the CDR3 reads TGTGCCAGCAGTTTATTACCAGGGTCTGGAAACACCATATATTTT.

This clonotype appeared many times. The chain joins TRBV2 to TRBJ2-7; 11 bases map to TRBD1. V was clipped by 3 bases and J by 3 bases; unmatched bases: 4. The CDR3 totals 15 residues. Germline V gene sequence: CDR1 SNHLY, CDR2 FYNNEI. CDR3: CASSEGQGGFYEQYF. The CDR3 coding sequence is TGTGCCAGCAGTGAGGGACAGGGGGGGTTCTACGAGCAGTACTTC.

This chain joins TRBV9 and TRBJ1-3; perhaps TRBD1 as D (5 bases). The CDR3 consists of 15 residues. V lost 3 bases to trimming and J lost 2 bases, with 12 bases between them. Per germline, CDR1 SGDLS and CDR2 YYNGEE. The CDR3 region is CASSDQGQPGNTIYF. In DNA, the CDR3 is TGTGCCAGCAGCGATCAGGGTCAACCTGGAAACACCATATATTTT.

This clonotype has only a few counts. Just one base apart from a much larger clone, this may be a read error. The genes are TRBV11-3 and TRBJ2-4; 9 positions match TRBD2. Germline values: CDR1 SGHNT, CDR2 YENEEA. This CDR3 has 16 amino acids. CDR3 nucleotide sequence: TGTGCCAGCAGCCCTCATAGCGGGAGAGCCAAAAACGTTCAGTACTTC. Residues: CASSPHSGRAKNVQYF.

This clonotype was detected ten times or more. CDR3 sequence (DNA): TGTGCCAGTAGTAAACTAGCGGGAGTATCGACCGGGGAGCTGTTTTTT. As protein: CASSKLAGVSTGELFF. The chain couples TRBV19 to TRBJ2-2, with TRBD2 identical over 11 bases. Germline trimming cut 4 bases from V and 5 bases from J; bases unmatched to any gene: 6. The CDR3 extends over 16 amino acids. Germline values: CDR1 LNHDA, CDR2 SQIVND (reference sequence).

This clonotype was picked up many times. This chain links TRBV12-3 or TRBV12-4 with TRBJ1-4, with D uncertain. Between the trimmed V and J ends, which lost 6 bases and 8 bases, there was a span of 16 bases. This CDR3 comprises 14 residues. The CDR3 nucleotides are TGTGCCAGCAGCCCGGGCCTACCCGGGGAAAAACTGTTTTTT. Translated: CASSPGLPGEKLFF.

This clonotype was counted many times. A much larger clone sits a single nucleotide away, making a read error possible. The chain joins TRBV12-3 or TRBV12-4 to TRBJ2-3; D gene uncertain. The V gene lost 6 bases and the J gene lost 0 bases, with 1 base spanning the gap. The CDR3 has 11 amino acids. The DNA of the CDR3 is TGTGCCAGCAGGAGCACAGATACGCAGTATTTT. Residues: CASRSTDTQYF.

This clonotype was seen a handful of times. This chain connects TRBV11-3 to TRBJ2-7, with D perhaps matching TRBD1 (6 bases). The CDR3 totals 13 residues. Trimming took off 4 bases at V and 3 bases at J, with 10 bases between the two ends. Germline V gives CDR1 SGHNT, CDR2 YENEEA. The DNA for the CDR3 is TGTGCCAGCAGCTCGCAGGGGAACTACGAGCAGTACTTC. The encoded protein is CASSSQGNYEQYF.

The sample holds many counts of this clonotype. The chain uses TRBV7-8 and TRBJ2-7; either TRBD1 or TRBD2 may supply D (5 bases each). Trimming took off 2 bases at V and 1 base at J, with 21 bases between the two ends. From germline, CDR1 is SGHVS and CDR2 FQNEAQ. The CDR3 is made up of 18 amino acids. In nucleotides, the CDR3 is TGTGCCAGCAGCTTACTCTCCCCGAGTGGGGGATCTTCCTACGAGCAGTACTTC. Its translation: CASSLLSPSGGSSYEQYF.

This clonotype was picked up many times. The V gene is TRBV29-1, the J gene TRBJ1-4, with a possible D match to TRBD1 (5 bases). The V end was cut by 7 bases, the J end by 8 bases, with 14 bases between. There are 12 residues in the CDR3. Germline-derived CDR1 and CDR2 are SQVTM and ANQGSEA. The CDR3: CSAKDIGEKLFF. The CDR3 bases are TGCAGCGCCAAGGACATCGGGGAAAAACTGTTTTTT.

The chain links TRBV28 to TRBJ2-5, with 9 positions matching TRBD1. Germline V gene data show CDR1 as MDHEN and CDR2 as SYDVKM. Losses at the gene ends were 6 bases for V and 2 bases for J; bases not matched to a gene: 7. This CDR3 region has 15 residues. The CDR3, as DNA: TGTGCCAGCAGCGGGACAGGGATGCTTCAAGAGACCCAGTACTTC. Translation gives CASSGTGMLQETQYF.

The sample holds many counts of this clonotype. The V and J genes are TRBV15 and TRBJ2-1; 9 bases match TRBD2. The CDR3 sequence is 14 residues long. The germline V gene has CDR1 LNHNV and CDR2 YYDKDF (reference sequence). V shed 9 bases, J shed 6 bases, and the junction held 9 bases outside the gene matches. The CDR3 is CATKTSGIFNEQFF. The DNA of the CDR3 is TGTGCCACGAAGACTAGCGGAATCTTCAATGAGCAGTTCTTC.

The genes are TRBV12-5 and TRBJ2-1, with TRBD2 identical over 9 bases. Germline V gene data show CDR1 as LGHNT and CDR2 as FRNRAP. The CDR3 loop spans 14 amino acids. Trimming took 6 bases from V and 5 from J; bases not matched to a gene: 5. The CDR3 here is CASGPGTSNNEQFF. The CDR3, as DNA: TGTGCTAGTGGCCCCGGGACTAGCAACAATGAGCAGTTCTTC.

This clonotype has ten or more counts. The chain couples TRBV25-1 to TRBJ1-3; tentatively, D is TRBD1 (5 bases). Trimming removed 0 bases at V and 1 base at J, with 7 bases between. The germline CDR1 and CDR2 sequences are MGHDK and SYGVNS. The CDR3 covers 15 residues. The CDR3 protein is CASSEYWGSGNTIYF. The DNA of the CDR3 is TGTGCCAGCAGTGAATATTGGGGGTCTGGAAACACCATATATTTT.